The entry below describes one T cell receptor beta chain. Its target is unknown. This sample stems from a study of early T cells in non-severe SARS-CoV-2 infection. In the study overall: Unsorted whole blood bulk RNA was sequenced, with unpaired chains.

Findings of the study overall: Matching with VDJdb favored anti-spike CD8 responses (missing private and CD4 specificities).

The library protocol tagged individual cDNA molecules with unique molecular identifiers. TCRdb re-derived calls from the 5' RACE reads in MiXCR, one entry per CDR3 protein. The table includes 25,000 to 30,000 distinct CDR3 sequences, about 4% detected once. Looked up from germline, CDR1 is MDHEN and CDR2 is SYDVKM. This CDR3 is 13 amino acids long. The junction had 2 bases not matched to a gene; V was cut back by 6 bases and J by 3 bases. This rearrangement joins TRBV28 to TRBJ1-1; 9 bases agree with TRBD1. Input material: whole blood. The receptor comes from an adult who was a healthcare worker with PCR-confirmed SARS-CoV-2 infection or an uninfected control (not recorded which). CDR3 DNA: TGTGCCAGCAGGGGGACAGGGTACACTGAAGCTTTCTTT. Protein: CASRGTGYTEAFF.